This entry concerns a single T cell receptor beta chain. Its target is unknown. Germline CDR1 MDHEN, CDR2 SYDVKM. Between the trimmed V and J ends, which lost 6 bases and 4 bases, there was a span of 12 bases. The CDR3 has 13 amino acids. The sample belongs to a study of blood T cell dynamics during melanoma immunotherapy. General study results and limits: Whether repertoire-driving clones were melanoma-specific could not be determined.

Time point noted: pre-treatment baseline. Sampling occurred pretreatment (T0) and at week 3 (W3), after cycle one of checkpoint blockade. At 12 weeks after first infusion, RECIST 1.1 defined response for most patients. TCRdb keeps only in-frame clones here, not all; method: immunoSEQ multiplex PCR. The data show some 10,000 clones, with about four fifths seen just once and 12% to 15% held by the top ten. This TCR came from a human donor with melanoma. The chain has TRBV28 and TRBJ1-2, with D tentatively TRBD1 (5 bases). Sequencing used blood, obtained from a patient treated with checkpoint blockade. This CDR3 reads CASSLEDTYGYTF. The CDR3 DNA sequence: TGTGCCAGCAGCCTAGAGGACACCTATGGCTACACCTTC.